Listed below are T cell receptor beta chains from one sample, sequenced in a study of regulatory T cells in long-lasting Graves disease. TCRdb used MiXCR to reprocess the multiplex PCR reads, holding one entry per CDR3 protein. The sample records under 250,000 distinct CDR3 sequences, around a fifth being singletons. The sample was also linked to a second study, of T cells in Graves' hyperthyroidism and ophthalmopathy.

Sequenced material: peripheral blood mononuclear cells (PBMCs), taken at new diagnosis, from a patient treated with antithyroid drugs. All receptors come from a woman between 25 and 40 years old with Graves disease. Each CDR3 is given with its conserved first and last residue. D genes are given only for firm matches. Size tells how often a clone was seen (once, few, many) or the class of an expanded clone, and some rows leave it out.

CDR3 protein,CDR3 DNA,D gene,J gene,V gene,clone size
CAWSDPPGGGTEAFF,TGTGCCTGGAGCGACCCCCCCGGGGGCGGCACTGAAGCTTTCTTT,-,TRBJ1-1,TRBV30,many
CASSEGVRRNNSPLHF,TGTGCCAGCAGTGAAGGGGTCCGTAGGAATAATTCACCCCTCCACTTT,-,TRBJ1-6,TRBV6-1,many
CASSYDSYNEQFF,TGTGCCAGCAGTTACGACAGCTACAATGAGCAGTTCTTC,-,TRBJ2-1,TRBV6-5,many
CASSLNPNQPQHF,TGTGCCAGCAGTTTAAATCCAAATCAGCCCCAGCATTTT,-,TRBJ1-5,TRBV28,many
CASSLSYTGTPNNSPLHF,TGTGCCAGCAGCTTGTCGTACACCGGGACTCCAAATAATTCACCCCTCCACTTT,-,TRBJ1-6,TRBV5-6,few
CASSAHRESHEQYF,TGTGCCAGTAGTGCCCACAGGGAGTCGCACGAGCAGTACTTC,-,TRBJ2-7,TRBV2,-
CSVWHIADVYTF,TGCAGCGTCTGGCACATCGCCGATGTCTACACCTTC,-,TRBJ1-2,TRBV29-1,-
CASSPSANTGELFF,TGTGCCAGCAGCCCCTCTGCGAACACCGGGGAGCTGTTTTTT,-,TRBJ2-2,TRBV6-1,many
CASSYSKNTEAFF,TGTGCCAGCAGTTACTCAAAGAACACTGAAGCTTTCTTT,-,TRBJ1-1,TRBV6-5,many
CASSGKGAGTEAFF,TGTGCCAGCAGTGGAAAGGGGGCGGGCACTGAAGCTTTCTTT,TRBD1,TRBJ1-1,TRBV2,many
CASSGLRGGSEQFF,TGTGCCAGCAGTGGCTTGAGGGGGGGGAGTGAGCAGTTCTTC,-,TRBJ2-1,TRBV6-1,many
CASSFGTGGLEQYF,TGCGCCAGCAGCTTCGGGACAGGGGGGCTGGAGCAGTACTTC,TRBD1,TRBJ2-7,TRBV5-1,many
CSAAYRDQNIQYF,TGCAGTGCAGCTTACAGGGACCAAAACATTCAGTACTTC,-,TRBJ2-4,TRBV20-1,-
CAISAGGSSNEKLFF,TGTGCCATCAGTGCAGGGGGCTCAAGTAATGAAAAACTGTTTTTT,TRBD1,TRBJ1-4,TRBV10-3,many
CASSFPDSDYGYTF,TGTGCCAGCAGCTTTCCGGACAGCGACTATGGCTACACCTTC,-,TRBJ1-2,TRBV11-2,-
CASSYRDRGYEQYF,TGTGCCAGCAGTTATAGGGACAGGGGTTACGAGCAGTACTTC,TRBD1,TRBJ2-7,TRBV6-9,-
CAWSRGGYEQFF,TGTGCCTGGAGTCGGGGGGGCTATGAGCAGTTCTTC,TRBD2,TRBJ2-1,TRBV30,many
CASSLGTGGLIAEEQYF,TGTGCCAGCAGCTTGGGAACAGGGGGTCTAATAGCGGAGGAGCAGTACTTC,TRBD1,TRBJ2-7,TRBV7-3,many
CASTSFRAGYTF,TGTGCCAGCACCTCCTTCAGGGCTGGCTACACCTTC,-,TRBJ1-2,TRBV28,many
CASSQERLNYGYTF,TGCGCCAGCAGCCAAGAGAGGTTAAACTATGGCTACACCTTC,-,TRBJ1-2,TRBV4-1,many